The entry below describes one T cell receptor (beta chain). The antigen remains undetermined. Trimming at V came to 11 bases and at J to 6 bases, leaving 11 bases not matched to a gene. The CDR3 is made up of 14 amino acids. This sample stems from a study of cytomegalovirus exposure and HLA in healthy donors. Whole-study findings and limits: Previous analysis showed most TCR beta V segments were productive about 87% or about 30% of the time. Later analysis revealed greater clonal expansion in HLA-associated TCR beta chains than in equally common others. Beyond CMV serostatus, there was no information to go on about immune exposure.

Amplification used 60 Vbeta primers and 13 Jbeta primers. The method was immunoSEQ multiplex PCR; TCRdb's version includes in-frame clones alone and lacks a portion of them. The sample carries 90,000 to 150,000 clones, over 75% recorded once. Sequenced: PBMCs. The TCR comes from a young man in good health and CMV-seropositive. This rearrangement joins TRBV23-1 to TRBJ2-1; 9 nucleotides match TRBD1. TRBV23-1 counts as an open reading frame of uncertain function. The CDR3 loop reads CADQDRGKGNEQFF. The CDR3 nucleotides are TGCGCCGACCAGGACAGGGGTAAAGGCAATGAGCAGTTCTTC.